Listed here are 10 T cell receptor beta chains from one sample, sequenced in a study of T cell responses to AZD1222 COVID-19 vaccine. The data were produced by immunoSEQ multiplex PCR, yet TCRdb's version contains in-frame clones alone and is incomplete. Of roughly 53,000 clones listed, 65% to 85% are singletons. The starting material was peripheral blood, obtained on day 0 of AZD1222 vaccination. The receptors were sampled from an adult in good health.

V is TRBV28 and J is TRBJ1-2; D gene unclear. Trimming removed 9 bases at V and 5 bases at J, with 13 bases between. This CDR3 has 12 amino acids. Germline V gives CDR1 MDHEN, CDR2 SYDVKM. CDR3 amino acids: CASSRLGYGYTF. As DNA, the CDR3 is TGTGCCAGTTCCAGGCTCGGGTATGGCTACACCTTC.

The CDR3 DNA reads as TGTGCCAGCAGCTCCGACAGACAGGGAGGCGGCTACACCTTC. Translating gives CASSSDRQGGGYTF. The chain combines TRBV7-2 with TRBJ1-2, with 7 bases that match TRBD1. This CDR3 is built from 14 residues. V shed 4 bases and J 8 bases; nucleotides not matched to a gene: 10. Looked up from germline, CDR1 is SGHTA and CDR2 is FQGNSA.

The chain links TRBV2 to TRBJ2-5; D possibly corresponds to TRBD2 (6 bases). This CDR3 region has 13 residues. Per the germline V gene, CDR1 is SNHLY and CDR2 is FYNNEI. The V end was cut by 5 bases, the J end by 0 bases, with 7 bases between. The CDR3 region is CASSWDYQETQYF. CDR3 DNA sequence: TGTGCCAGCAGTTGGGACTACCAAGAGACCCAGTACTTC.

This chain connects TRBV7-9 to TRBJ1-1; 8 bases line up with TRBD1. V shed 3 bases and J 3 bases; nucleotides not matched to a gene: 3. Germline loops: CDR1 SEHNR, CDR2 FQNEAQ (reference sequence). The CDR3 totals 14 residues. Here the CDR3 DNA reads TGTGCCAGCAGCTTGACAGGGGTGCACACTGAAGCTTTCTTT. Protein sequence: CASSLTGVHTEAFF.

The chain carries TRBV3-1 (or the pseudogene TRBV3-2) and TRBJ1-1; no definite D call. The CDR3 consists of 14 residues. V dropped 0 bases and J dropped 1 base, with 6 bases sitting between them. CDR1 is LGHDT, CDR2 YNNKEL, per germline (reference sequence). For the CDR3, the DNA is TGTGCCAGCAGCCAAGATTGGCCGAACACTGAAGCTTTCTTT. Translating gives CASSQDWPNTEAFF.

The rearrangement links TRBV6-5 to TRBJ2-7; TRBD1 matches at 9 bases. V dropped 4 bases and J dropped 2; count of bases not matched to a gene: 6. The CDR3 loop spans 15 amino acids. Germline-derived CDR1 and CDR2 are MNHEY and SVGAGI. CDR3 region: CASSLGQGNTYEQYF. As DNA, the CDR3 is TGTGCCAGCAGTTTAGGACAGGGGAACACCTACGAGCAGTACTTC.

The chain recombines TRBV4-1 with TRBJ1-2; the D is unclear. Germline loops: CDR1 MGHRA, CDR2 YSYEKL. The CDR3 extends over 14 amino acids. Trimming took off 0 bases at V and 6 bases at J, with 11 bases between the two ends. In DNA form, the CDR3 reads TGCGCCAGCAGCCAAGATTTCCTCGGGGATGGCTACACCTTC. Amino acid sequence: CASSQDFLGDGYTF.

This chain connects TRBV14 to TRBJ2-1; D call uncertain. This CDR3 comprises 16 residues. The germline V gene encodes CDR1 SGHDN and CDR2 FVKESK. The V and J ends lost 0 bases and 3 bases respectively, with 12 bases between them. CDR3 bases: TGTGCCAGCAGCCAAGATTTGGCGATGGACTACAATGAGCAGTTCTTC. It codes for CASSQDLAMDYNEQFF.

The chain is built from TRBV7-9 and TRBJ2-5, with D possibly being TRBD2 (6 bases). This CDR3 is 18 amino acids long. Germline V gives CDR1 SEHNR, CDR2 FQNEAQ (reference sequence). Trimming left V 0 bases short and J 1 base short, with 18 bases between. In nucleotides, the CDR3 is TGTGCCAGCAGCTTAGCGCTGGACTACCAGGCCACCCAAGAGACCCAGTACTTC. It specifies CASSLALDYQATQETQYF.

This clone was picked up one time. V gene TRBV19 combines with J gene TRBJ1-4; D unclear. Germline CDR1 is LNHDA and CDR2 is SQIVND (reference sequence). The V end lost 3 bases, the J end lost 7 bases, and 12 bases lay between the germline ends. CDR3 length: 14 amino acids. The chain's CDR3 is CASSMSQHGEKLFF. CDR3 nucleotide sequence: TGTGCCAGTAGTATGTCCCAACATGGTGAAAAACTGTTTTTT.